This paragraph reports one T cell receptor beta chain. In this sample, this clonotype turned up many times. Its antigen is not yet known. No base quality values were provided; no much bigger clone lies one nucleotide off. Library preparation used 3' RACE. To correct PCR amplification bias, TCR libraries were generated from RNA with a 3' RACE protocol that used unique molecular identifiers. Up to roughly 12 amplicon libraries were pooled and sequenced on an Illumina MiSeq with v2 2x250 paired-end chemistry. From the authors' description of their analysis: Reads were processed with Decombinator for assignment of V and J genes and CDR3, and barcode-based correction of errors and PCR bias was applied. Before Gini coefficients were calculated with the R ineq package, the repertoires were subsampled to the same depth. CDR3 similarity was assessed with GLIPH, Hamming distance and a shared triplet metric. TCRdb applied fastp at Q25 and MiXCR to the public reads, then kept only in-frame beta chains. Each CDR3 protein appears once, grouped with its most common genes and DNA. TCRdb assigned the V and J calls; the authors' analysis was not used. In this sample the table shows approximately 89,000 distinct CDR3 sequences, 6.9% of which occur a single time. Together, the top ten hold 0.85% to 1.3% of the sample.

This sample was taken from a study of HIV-infected children after antiretroviral therapy interruption (dated by TCRdb to about 2019). Notes on the research overall: Eight children were included: four on planned treatment interruption and four on continuous treatment, all with CD4+ count above 500 and viral load below 50 copies/ml. Most participating children had recorded exposure to EBV and CMV. In the interruption arm, samples were obtained at week 0, week 12, end of interruption (week 24 or 48), and about 3 years after study end. Continuous-treatment samples were analyzed from corresponding weeks 0, 48 and 150. The interruption group had a median age of about 9.5 years, compared with 7 to 8 years in the continuous treatment group. Alongside thymic output measurements, TCR repertoires of children on planned treatment interruption were compared with TCR repertoires of children on continuous antiretroviral treatment. Study-wide findings and limitations: The naive CD4+ Gini coefficient rose by the end of treatment interruption, suggesting clonal expansion, and returned to baseline by 3 years. Minor non-naive CD45RA+ populations such as EMRA or stem memory cells might have been included among the sorted CD45RA+ naive cells. In naive CD4+ repertoires of PTI patients, CDR3 sharing between time points fell after interruption began; many sequences were shared between end of interruption and 3 years later. The low number of patients is regarded as a limitation, and the data should be interpreted with caution.

The intended sense of this specimen's treatment or condition label: PENTA 11 planned treatment interruption arm or continuous ART arm. The participants, all children from the United Kingdom aged 2 to 15 years, had been on at least three-drug ART for a minimum of 24 weeks. The study required cryopreserved PBMCs containing at least 5 million viable cells, and a handful of candidate patients were excluded because of low viable PBMC yield. Naive CD4+ CD45RA+ CD45RO- T cells were FACS-sorted from thawed PBMCs on a FACSAria III cell sorter. The sorted cells were fixed, and RNA was then extracted with the RNeasy FFPE kit and afterward with the RNeasy Micro kit. According to the germline V gene (reference sequence), CDR1 reads LNHNV and CDR2 reads YYDKDF. From cysteine to phenylalanine, the CDR3 is 14 amino acids long. This entry keeps only the CDR3 DNA: 42 bases, framed from base 1. Unmatched junction bases come to 3, with V trimmed by 3 bases and J by 8 bases.

This receptor was identified in a pool of human donors with HIV. Source: CD45RA+ CD4+ T cells from PBMCs, pooled from several time points, taken from a donor given antiretroviral therapy, either interrupted or continuous. The sample's cell subset or site label, in plain terms: naive CD4+ CD45RA+ CD45RO- T cells. The chain joins TRBV15 to TRBJ1-4, with 10 central nucleotides matching TRBD1. The nucleotide sequence is TGTGCCACCAGCAGGACAGGGGGCTCGGAAAAACTGTTTTTT. This gives the protein CATSRTGGSEKLFF.